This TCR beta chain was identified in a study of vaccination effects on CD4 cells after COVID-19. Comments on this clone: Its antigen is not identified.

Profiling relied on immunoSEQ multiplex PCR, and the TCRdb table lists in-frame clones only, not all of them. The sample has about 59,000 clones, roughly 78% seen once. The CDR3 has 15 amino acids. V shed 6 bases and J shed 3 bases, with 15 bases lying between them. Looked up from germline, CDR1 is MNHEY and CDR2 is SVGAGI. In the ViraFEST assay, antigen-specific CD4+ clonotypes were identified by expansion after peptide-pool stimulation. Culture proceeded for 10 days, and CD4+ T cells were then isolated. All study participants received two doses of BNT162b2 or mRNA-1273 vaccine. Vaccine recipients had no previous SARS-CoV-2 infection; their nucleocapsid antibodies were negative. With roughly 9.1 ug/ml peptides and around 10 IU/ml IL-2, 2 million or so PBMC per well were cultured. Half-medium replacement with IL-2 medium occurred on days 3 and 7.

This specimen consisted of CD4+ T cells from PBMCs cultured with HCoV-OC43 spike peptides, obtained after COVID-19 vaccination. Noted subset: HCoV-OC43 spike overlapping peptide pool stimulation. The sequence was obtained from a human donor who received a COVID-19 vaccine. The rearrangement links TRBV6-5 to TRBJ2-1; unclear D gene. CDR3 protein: CASSLRSVSYNEQFF. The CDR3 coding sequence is TGTGCCAGCAGCCTCCGGTCCGTTAGCTACAATGAGCAGTTCTTC.